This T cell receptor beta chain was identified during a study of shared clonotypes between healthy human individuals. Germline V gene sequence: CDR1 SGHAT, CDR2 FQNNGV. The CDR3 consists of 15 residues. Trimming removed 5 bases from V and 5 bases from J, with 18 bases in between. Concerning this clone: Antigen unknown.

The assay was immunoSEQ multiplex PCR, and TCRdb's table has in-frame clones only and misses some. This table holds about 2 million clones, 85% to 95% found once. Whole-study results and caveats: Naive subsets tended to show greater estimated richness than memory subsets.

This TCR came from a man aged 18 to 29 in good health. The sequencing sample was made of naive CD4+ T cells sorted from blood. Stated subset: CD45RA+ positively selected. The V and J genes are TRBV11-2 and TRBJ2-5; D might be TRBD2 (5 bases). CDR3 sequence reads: CASSLLHGDAETQYF. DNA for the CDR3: TGTGCCAGCAGCCTACTCCACGGGGATGCCGAGACCCAGTACTTC.